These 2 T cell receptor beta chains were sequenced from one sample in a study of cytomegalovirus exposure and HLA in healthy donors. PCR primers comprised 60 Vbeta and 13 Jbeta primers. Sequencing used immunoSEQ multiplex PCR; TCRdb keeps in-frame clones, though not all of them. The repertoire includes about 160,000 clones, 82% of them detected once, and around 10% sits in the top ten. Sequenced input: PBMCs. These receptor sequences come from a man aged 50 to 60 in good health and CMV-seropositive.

The CDR3: CASSLDRGNYGYTF. In DNA, the CDR3 is TGTGCCAGCAGCTTGGACAGGGGGAACTATGGCTACACCTTC. The rearrangement uses TRBV5-4 and TRBJ1-2; 8 bases fit TRBD1. Per the germline V gene, CDR1 is SGHNT and CDR2 is YYREEE (reference sequence). The CDR3 consists of 14 residues. Germline trimming cut 0 bases from V and 2 bases from J; bases unmatched to any gene: 0.

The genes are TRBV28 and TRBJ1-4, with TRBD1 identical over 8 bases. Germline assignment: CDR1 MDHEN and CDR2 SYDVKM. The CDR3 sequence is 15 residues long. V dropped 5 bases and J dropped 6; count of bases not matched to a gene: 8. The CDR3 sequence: CASSAQGAADEKLFF. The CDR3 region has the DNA TGTGCCAGCAGTGCGCAGGGGGCTGCGGATGAAAAACTGTTTTTT.